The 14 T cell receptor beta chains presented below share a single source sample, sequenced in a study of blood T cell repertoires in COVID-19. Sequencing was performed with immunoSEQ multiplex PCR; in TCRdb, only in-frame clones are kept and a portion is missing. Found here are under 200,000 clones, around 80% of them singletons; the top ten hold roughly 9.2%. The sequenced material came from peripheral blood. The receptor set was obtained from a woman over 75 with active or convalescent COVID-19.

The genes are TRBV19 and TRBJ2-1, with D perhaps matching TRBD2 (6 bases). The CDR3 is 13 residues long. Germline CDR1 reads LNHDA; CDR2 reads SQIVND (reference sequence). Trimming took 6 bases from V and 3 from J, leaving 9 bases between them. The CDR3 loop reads CASSLALYNEQFF. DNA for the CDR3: TGTGCCAGTAGCCTAGCGCTCTACAATGAGCAGTTCTTC.

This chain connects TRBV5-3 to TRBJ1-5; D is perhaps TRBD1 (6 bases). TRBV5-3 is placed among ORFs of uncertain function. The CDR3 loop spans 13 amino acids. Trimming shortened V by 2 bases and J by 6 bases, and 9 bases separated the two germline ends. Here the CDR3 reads CARSFAGAQPQHF. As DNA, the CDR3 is TGTGCCAGAAGCTTCGCAGGGGCTCAGCCCCAGCATTTT.

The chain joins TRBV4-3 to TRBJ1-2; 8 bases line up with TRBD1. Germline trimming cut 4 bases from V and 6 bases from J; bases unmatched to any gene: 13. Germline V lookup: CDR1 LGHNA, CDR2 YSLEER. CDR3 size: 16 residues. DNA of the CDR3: TGCGCCAGCAGCCCGGACCCAGGGGGCGTAAGAAATGGCTACACCTTC. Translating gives CASSPDPGGVRNGYTF.

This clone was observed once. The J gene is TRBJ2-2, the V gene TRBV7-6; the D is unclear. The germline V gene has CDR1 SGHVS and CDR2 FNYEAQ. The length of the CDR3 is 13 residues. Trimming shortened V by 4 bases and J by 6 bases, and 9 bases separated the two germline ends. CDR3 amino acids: CASSSRVPGELFF. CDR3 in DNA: TGTGCCAGCAGCTCACGGGTACCCGGGGAGCTGTTTTTT.

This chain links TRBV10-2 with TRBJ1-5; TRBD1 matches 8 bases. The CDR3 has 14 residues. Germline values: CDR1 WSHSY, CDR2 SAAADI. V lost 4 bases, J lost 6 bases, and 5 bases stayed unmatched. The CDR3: CASSAGGTTQPQHF. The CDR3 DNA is TGCGCCAGCAGTGCAGGGGGCACGACTCAGCCCCAGCATTTT.

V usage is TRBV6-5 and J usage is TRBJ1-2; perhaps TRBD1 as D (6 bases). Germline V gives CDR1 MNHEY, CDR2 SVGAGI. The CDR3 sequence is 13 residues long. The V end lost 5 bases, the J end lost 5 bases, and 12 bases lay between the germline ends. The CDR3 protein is CASSMDSFYGYTF. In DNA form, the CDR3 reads TGTGCCAGCAGTATGGACAGTTTTTATGGCTACACCTTC.

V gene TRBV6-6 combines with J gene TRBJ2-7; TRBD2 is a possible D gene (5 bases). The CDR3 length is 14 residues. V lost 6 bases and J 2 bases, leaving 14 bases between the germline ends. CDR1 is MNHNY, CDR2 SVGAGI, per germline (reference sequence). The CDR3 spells CASSPGLGTYEQYF. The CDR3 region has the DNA TGTGCCAGCAGCCCGGGTCTCGGGACCTACGAGCAGTACTTC.

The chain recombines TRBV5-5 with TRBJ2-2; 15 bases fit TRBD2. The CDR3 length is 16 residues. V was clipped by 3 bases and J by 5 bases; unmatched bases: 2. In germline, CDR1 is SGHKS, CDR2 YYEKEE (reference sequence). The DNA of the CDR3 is TGTGCCAGCAGCTCCGGGACTAGCGGGGGGACCGGGGAGCTGTTTTTT. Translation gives CASSSGTSGGTGELFF.

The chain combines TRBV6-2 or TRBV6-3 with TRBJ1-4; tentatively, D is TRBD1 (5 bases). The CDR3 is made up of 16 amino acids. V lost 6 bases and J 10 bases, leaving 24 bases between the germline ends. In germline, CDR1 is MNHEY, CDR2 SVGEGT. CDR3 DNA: TGTGCCAGCAGCTCTCTCCCCGGGACTGGCAGCGGAAAACTGTTTTTT. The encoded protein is CASSSLPGTGSGKLFF.

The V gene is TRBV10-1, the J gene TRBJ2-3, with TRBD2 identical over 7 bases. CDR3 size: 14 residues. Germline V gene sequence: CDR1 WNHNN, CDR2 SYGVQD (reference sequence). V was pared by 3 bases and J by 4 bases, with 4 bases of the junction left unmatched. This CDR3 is CASSDGLDPDTQYF. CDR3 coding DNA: TGCGCCAGCAGTGATGGACTAGACCCAGATACGCAGTATTTT.

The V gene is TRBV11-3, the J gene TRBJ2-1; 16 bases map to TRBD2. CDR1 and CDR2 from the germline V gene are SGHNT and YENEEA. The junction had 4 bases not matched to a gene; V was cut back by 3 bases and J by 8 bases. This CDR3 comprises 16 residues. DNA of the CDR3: TGTGCCAGCAGCTTCTCCGGGACTAGCGGGGGGGATGAGCAGTTCTTC. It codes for CASSFSGTSGGDEQFF. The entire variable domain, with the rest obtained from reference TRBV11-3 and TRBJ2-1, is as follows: EAGVVQSPRYKIIEKKQPVAFWCNPISGHNTLYWYLQNLGQGPELLIRYENEEAVDDSQLPKDRFSAERLKGVDSTLKIQPAELGDSAVYLCASSFSGTSGGDEQFFGPGTRLTVL.

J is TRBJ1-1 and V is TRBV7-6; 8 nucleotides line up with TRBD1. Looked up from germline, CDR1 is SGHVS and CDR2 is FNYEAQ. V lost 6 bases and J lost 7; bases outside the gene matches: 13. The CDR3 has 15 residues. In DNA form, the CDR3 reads TGTGCCAGCAGTTTTACAGCCCAGGGGGCTGGTGAAGCTTTCTTT. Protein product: CASSFTAQGAGEAFF. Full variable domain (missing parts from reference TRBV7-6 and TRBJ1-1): GAGVSQSPRYKVTKRGQDVALRCDPISGHVSLYWYRQALGQGPEFLTYFNYEAQQDKSGLPNDRFSAERPEGSISTLTIQRTEQRDSAMYRCASSFTAQGAGEAFFGQGTRLTVV.

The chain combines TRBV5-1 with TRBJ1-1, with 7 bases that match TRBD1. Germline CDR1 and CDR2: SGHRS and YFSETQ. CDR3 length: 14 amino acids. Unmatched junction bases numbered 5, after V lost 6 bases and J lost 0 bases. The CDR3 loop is CASTGTAVNTEAFF. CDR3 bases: TGCGCCAGCACTGGGACAGCCGTGAACACTGAAGCTTTCTTT.

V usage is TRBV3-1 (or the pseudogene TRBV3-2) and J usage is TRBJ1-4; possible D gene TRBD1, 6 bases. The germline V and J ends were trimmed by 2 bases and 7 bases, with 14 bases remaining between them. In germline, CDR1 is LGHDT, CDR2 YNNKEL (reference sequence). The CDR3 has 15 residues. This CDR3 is CASSQHRAFGEKLFF. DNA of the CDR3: TGTGCCAGCAGCCAACACAGGGCGTTCGGTGAAAAACTGTTTTTT.